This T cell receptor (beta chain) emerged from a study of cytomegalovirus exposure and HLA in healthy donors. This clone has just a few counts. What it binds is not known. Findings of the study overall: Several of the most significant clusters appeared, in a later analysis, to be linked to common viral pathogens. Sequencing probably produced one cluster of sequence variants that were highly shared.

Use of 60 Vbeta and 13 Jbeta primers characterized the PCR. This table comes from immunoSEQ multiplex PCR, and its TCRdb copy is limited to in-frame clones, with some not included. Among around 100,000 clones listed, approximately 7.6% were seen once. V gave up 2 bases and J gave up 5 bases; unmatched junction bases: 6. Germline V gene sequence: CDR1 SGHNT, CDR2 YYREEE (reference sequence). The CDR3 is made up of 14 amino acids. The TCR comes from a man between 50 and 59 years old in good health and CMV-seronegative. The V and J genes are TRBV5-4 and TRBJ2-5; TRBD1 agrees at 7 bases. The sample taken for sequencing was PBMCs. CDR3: CASSFPTGEETQYF. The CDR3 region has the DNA TGTGCCAGCAGCTTCCCTACAGGGGAGGAGACCCAGTACTTC.